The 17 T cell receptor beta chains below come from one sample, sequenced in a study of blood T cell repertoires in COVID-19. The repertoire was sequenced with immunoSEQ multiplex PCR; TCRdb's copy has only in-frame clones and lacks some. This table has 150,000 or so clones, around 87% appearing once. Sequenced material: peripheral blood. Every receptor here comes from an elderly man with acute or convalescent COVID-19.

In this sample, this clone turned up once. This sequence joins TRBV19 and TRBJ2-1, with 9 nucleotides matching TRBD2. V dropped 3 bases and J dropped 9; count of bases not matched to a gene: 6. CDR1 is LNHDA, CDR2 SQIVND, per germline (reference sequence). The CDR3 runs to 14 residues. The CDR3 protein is CASSIGRGGTEQFF. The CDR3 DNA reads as TGTGCCAGTAGTATTGGGCGGGGGGGCACTGAGCAGTTCTTC.

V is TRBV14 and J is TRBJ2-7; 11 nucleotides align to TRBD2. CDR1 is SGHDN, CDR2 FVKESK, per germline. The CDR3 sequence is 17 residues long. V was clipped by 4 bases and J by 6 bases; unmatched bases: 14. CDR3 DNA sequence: TGTGCCAGCAGCCTCTTAGGGACTAGCGGTCGGGGGCTCGAGCAGTACTTC. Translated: CASSLLGTSGRGLEQYF.

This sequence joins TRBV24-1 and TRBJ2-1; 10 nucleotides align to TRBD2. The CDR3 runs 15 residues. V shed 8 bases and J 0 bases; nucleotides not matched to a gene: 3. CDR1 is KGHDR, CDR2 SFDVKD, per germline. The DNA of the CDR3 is TGTGCCACCAAGGCTAGCGGGAGCTCCTACAATGAGCAGTTCTTC. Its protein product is CATKASGSSYNEQFF.

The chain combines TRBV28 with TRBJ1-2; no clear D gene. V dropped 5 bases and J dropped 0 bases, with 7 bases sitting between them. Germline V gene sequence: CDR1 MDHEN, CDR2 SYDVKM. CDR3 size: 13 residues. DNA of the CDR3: TGTGCCAGCAGTATCGGGGCTAACTATGGCTACACCTTC. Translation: CASSIGANYGYTF.

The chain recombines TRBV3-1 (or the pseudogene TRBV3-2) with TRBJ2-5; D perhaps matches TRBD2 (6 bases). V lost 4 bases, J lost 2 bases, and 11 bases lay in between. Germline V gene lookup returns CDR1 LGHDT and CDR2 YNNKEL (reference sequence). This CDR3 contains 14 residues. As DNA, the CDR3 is TGTGCCAGCAGCCGGAGGGACTTACAAGAGACCCAGTACTTC. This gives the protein CASSRRDLQETQYF.

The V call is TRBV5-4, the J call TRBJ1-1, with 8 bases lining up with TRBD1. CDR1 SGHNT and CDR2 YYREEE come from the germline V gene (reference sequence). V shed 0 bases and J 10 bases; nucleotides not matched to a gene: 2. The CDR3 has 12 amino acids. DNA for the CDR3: TGTGCCAGCAGCTTGGATACAGGGGGAGCTTTCTTT. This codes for CASSLDTGGAFF.

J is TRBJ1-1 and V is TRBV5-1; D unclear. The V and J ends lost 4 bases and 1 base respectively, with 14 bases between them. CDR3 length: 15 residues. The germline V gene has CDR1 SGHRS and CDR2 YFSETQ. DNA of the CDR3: TGCGCCAGCAGCCGGGGAGGGTTAAGGAACACTGAAGCTTTCTTT. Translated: CASSRGGLRNTEAFF.

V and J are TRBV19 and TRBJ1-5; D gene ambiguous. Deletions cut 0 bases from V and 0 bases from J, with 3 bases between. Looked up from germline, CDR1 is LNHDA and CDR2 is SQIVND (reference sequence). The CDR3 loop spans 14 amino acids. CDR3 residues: CASSIDLSNQPQHF. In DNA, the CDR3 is TGTGCCAGTAGTATAGATCTTAGCAATCAGCCCCAGCATTTT.

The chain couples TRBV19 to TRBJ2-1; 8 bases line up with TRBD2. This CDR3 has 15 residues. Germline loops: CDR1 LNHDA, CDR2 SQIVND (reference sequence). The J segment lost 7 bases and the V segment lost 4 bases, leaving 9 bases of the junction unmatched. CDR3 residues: CASSTSGGLWNEQFF. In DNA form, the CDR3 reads TGTGCCAGTAGTACCTCGGGGGGGCTGTGGAATGAGCAGTTCTTC.

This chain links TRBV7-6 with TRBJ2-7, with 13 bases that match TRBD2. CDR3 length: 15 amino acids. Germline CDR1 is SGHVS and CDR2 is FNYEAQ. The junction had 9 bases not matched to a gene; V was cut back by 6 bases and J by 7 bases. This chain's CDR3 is CASSKTSGGPREQYF. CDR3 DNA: TGTGCCAGCAGTAAGACTAGCGGGGGGCCCCGGGAGCAGTACTTC.

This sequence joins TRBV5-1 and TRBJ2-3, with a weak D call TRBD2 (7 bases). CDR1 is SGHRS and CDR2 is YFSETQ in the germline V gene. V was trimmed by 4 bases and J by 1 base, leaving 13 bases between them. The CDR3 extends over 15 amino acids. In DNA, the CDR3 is TGCGCCAGCAGCCGGTCGCGGGGGCGCACAGATACGCAGTATTTT. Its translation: CASSRSRGRTDTQYF.

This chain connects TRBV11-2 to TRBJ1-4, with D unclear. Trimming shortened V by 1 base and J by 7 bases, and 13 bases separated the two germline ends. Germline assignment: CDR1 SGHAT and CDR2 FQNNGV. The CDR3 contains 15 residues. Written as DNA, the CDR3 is TGTGCCAGCAGCTTAGTAAGCGGTTCCGGTGAAAAACTGTTTTTT. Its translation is CASSLVSGSGEKLFF.

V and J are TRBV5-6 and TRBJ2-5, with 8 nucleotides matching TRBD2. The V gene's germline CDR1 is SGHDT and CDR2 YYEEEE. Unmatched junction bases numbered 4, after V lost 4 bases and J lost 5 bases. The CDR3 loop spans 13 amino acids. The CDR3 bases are TGTGCCAGCAGCCAAGGGACTAGTGAGACCCAGTACTTC. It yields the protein CASSQGTSETQYF.

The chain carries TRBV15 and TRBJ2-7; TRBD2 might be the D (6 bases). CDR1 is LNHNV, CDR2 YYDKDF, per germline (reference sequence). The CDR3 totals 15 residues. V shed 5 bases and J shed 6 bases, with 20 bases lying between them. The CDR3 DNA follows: TGTGCCACCAGCCGAGGGGACTTCCAAGGGCTCGAGCAGTACTTC. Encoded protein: CATSRGDFQGLEQYF.

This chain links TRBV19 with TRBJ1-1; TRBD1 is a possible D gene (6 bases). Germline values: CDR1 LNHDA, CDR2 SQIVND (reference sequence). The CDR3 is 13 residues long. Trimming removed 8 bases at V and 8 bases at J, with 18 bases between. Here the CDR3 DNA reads TGTGCCAGTCTTAACGGGTGGGGACACGAAGCTTTCTTT. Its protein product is CASLNGWGHEAFF.

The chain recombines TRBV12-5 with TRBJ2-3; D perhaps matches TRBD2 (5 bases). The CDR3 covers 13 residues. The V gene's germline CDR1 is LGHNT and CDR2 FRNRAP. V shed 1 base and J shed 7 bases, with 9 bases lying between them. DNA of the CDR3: TGTGCTAGTGGTTTGGGGGGAGTGAATACGCAGTATTTT. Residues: CASGLGGVNTQYF.

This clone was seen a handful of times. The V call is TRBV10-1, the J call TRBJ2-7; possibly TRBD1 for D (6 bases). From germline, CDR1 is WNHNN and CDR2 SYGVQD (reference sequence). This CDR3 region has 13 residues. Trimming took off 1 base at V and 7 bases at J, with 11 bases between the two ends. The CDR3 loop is CASSEFQGQEQYF. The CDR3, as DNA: TGCGCCAGCAGTGAGTTTCAGGGGCAAGAGCAGTACTTC.